This TCR beta chain was recovered during a study of blood T cell repertoires in COVID-19. Study-wide background: Nucleic acid was either cDNA or gDNA, and it came from T cells, B-cell-depleted T cells, or PBMCs.

The CDR3 is 15 residues long. Germline V gene lookup returns CDR1 SGHTA and CDR2 FQGTGA. The J segment lost 2 bases and the V segment lost 4 bases, leaving 4 bases of the junction unmatched. This clone appeared a single time. Profiling relied on immunoSEQ multiplex PCR, and the TCRdb table lists in-frame clones only, not all of them. The data hold 200,000 to 250,000 clones, with roughly 80% observed a single time. The clonotype comes from a woman of 80 years or more with acute or convalescent COVID-19. The sequenced sample consisted of peripheral blood. The V and J genes are TRBV7-3 and TRBJ2-2; 7 nucleotides align to TRBD1. The CDR3 DNA is TGTGCCAGCAGCTCGTGGACAGGAAACACCGGGGAGCTGTTTTTT. Translation: CASSSWTGNTGELFF.